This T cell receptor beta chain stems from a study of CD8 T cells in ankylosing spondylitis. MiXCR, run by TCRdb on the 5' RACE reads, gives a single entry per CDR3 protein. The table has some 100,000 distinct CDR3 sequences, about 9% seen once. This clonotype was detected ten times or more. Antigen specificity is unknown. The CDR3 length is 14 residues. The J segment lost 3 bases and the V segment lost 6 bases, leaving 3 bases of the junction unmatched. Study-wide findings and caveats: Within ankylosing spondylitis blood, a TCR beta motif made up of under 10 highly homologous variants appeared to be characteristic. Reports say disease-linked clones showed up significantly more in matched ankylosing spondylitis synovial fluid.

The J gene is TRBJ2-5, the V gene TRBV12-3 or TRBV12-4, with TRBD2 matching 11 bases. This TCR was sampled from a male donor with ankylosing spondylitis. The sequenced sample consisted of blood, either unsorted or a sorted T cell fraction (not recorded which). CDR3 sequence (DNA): TGTGCCAGCAGCCCGGGACTAGCGGAAGAGACCCAGTACTTC. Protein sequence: CASSPGLAEETQYF.